The 19 T cell receptor beta chains below were found in one sample sequenced in a study of radiation and T cells in renal cell carcinoma (dated by TCRdb to about 2020). Libraries were built with the immunoSEQ multiplex PCR assay. TCRdb took this table from immuneACCESS and kept in-frame rearrangements with V and J called. Such tables lack part of the clones; where checked against another copy, unresolved V genes explain under half of the gap, and the rest is unexplained. This sample has about 130,000 clones in its table, and roughly 80% of those were observed once. The ten largest make up less than 3.5% of the sample. In light of the paper, this sample's time point label describes: baseline pretreatment blood. Sample treatment or condition, as interpreted from the label and publication: 15 Gy SBRT to primary tumor, nephrectomy 4 weeks later. Source: blood, taken from a patient whose treatment included radiotherapy and nephrectomy. The receptors originated from a woman between 55 and 75 years old with renal cell carcinoma.

This clone has just one count. V usage is TRBV19 and J usage is TRBJ2-5; 8 bases align to TRBD2. CDR3 length: 16 amino acids. With 3 bases clipped from V and 5 bases from J, the junction kept 11 bases outside the gene matches. Germline V gives CDR1 LNHDA, CDR2 SQIVND (reference sequence). DNA for the CDR3: TGTGCCAGTAGTATGGCCAGCGGGGGCCCACTCGAGACCCAGTACTTC. Its protein is CASSMASGGPLETQYF.

The rearrangement uses TRBV7-9 and TRBJ1-1; D is undetermined. Germline values: CDR1 SEHNR, CDR2 FQNEAQ (reference sequence). The CDR3 runs 16 residues. Deletions cut 1 base from V and 2 bases from J, with 14 bases between. The CDR3 DNA is TGTGCCAGCAGCTTAGTTTTAACCGGGGTTAACACTGAAGCTTTCTTT. Protein: CASSLVLTGVNTEAFF.

V usage is TRBV4-1 and J usage is TRBJ2-7; 7 bases line up with TRBD1. With 0 bases clipped from V and 3 bases from J, the junction kept 8 bases outside the gene matches. Germline values: CDR1 MGHRA, CDR2 YSYEKL. This CDR3 contains 16 residues. In DNA, the CDR3 is TGCGCCAGCAGCCAAGAGGGGGCCCGACAGGGCTACGAGCAGTACTTC. This translates into CASSQEGARQGYEQYF.

The chain recombines TRBV27 with TRBJ1-1, with TRBD1 matching 7 bases. Germline CDR1 is MNHEY and CDR2 is SMNVEV (reference sequence). The CDR3 sequence is 16 residues long. J lost 0 bases, V lost 6 bases, and 10 bases had no gene match. CDR3 sequence reads: CASSPRPGTVNTEAFF. CDR3 nucleotide sequence: TGTGCCAGCAGCCCCCGCCCCGGGACAGTGAACACTGAAGCTTTCTTT.

The rearrangement joins TRBV28 to TRBJ1-1, with no clear D. Per the germline V gene, CDR1 is MDHEN and CDR2 is SYDVKM. The V end lost 3 bases, the J end lost 3 bases, and 11 bases lay between the germline ends. This CDR3 comprises 14 residues. The CDR3 DNA reads TGTGCCAGCAGTTTGTTATTTCAGGACACTGAAGCTTTCTTT. Protein sequence: CASSLLFQDTEAFF. Full variable domain (rest looked up from reference TRBV28 and TRBJ1-1): DVKVTQSSRYLVKRTGEKVFLECVQDMDHENMFWYRQDPGLGLRLIYFSYDVKMKEKGDIPEGYSVSREKKERFSLILESASTNQTSMYLCASSLLFQDTEAFFGQGTRLTVV.

V gene TRBV7-2 combines with J gene TRBJ1-1, with D possibly matching TRBD1 (5 bases). Trimming took 3 bases from V and 1 from J, leaving 12 bases between them. Germline values: CDR1 SGHTA, CDR2 FQGNSA. This CDR3 comprises 15 residues. Here the CDR3 DNA reads TGTGCCAGCAGCTTTAGCGCCAGGGCGAACACTGAAGCTTTCTTT. It is translated as CASSFSARANTEAFF.

This chain connects TRBV19 to TRBJ2-1; 10 nucleotides agree with TRBD2. Per germline, CDR1 LNHDA and CDR2 SQIVND (reference sequence). V shed 3 bases and J 7 bases; nucleotides not matched to a gene: 9. The CDR3 totals 16 residues. The CDR3 loop is CASSIYERGGGNEQFF. The CDR3 DNA reads as TGTGCCAGTAGTATTTACGAGCGGGGGGGAGGGAATGAGCAGTTCTTC.

The rearrangement uses TRBV5-1 and TRBJ2-7, with D uncertain. The CDR3 totals 12 residues. The germline V gene encodes CDR1 SGHRS and CDR2 YFSETQ. The V and J ends lost 5 bases and 5 bases respectively, with 11 bases between them. The CDR3 nucleotides are TGCGCCAGCAGTCTTCTGGGAAACGAGCAGTACTTC. Amino acids: CASSLLGNEQYF. The complete variable domain, with remaining parts taken from reference TRBV5-1 and TRBJ2-7, reads KAGVTQTPRYLIKTRGQQVTLSCSPISGHRSVSWYQQTPGQGLQFLFEYFSETQRNKGNFPGRFSGRQFSNSRSEMNVSTLELGDSALYLCASSLLGNEQYFGPGTRLTVT.

The chain is built from TRBV29-1 and TRBJ1-4; 10 nucleotides match TRBD1. The CDR3 runs to 14 residues. Germline V lookup: CDR1 SQVTM, CDR2 ANQGSEA. V trimming: 7 bases; J trimming: 4 bases; junction bases outside the gene matches: 6. This chain's CDR3 is CSARDRGLNEKLFF. The CDR3 DNA sequence: TGCAGCGCTCGCGACAGGGGGCTTAATGAAAAACTGTTTTTT. Filled out from reference TRBV29-1 and TRBJ1-4, the complete variable domain reads SAVISQKPSRDICQRGTSLTIQCQVDSQVTMMFWYRQQPGQSLTLIATANQGSEATYESGFVIDKFPISRPNLTFSTLTVSNMSPEDSSIYLCSARDRGLNEKLFFGSGTQLSVL.

This chain joins TRBV7-9 and TRBJ1-2; 12 positions agree with TRBD1. This CDR3 comprises 16 residues. After removal of 1 base from V and 3 bases from J, the junction contained 3 bases not matched to a gene. The V gene's germline CDR1 is SEHNR and CDR2 FQNEAQ (reference sequence). The CDR3 reads CASSLEGTGGYYGYTF. In DNA, the CDR3 is TGTGCCAGCAGCTTAGAAGGGACAGGGGGCTACTATGGCTACACCTTC. The complete variable domain, with remaining parts taken from reference TRBV7-9 and TRBJ1-2, reads DTGVSQNPRHKITKRGQNVTFRCDPISEHNRLYWYRQTLGQGPEFLTYFQNEAQLEKSRLLSDRFSAERPKGSFSTLEIQRTEQGDSAMYLCASSLEGTGGYYGYTFGSGTRLTVV.

The chain joins TRBV5-4 to TRBJ2-3; TRBD2 is a possible D gene (6 bases). This CDR3 is built from 13 residues. The V end lost 6 bases, the J end lost 0 bases, and 8 bases lay between the germline ends. Germline CDR1 reads SGHNT; CDR2 reads YYREEE (reference sequence). The CDR3 sequence: CASKGTSTDTQYF. The CDR3 nucleotides are TGTGCCAGCAAGGGGACTAGCACAGATACGCAGTATTTT.

V is TRBV18 and J is TRBJ2-2, with 11 bases that match TRBD1. In germline, CDR1 is KGHSH, CDR2 LQKENI. The J segment lost 5 bases and the V segment lost 5 bases, leaving 4 bases of the junction unmatched. The CDR3 is 15 amino acids. CDR3 nucleotide sequence: TGTGCCAGCTCAAACGGACAGGGGGCAACCGGGGAGCTGTTTTTT. Translation: CASSNGQGATGELFF.

This chain joins TRBV7-2 and TRBJ1-1, with a possible D match to TRBD1 (5 bases). The ends were cut back, 4 bases at V and 9 bases at J, with 12 bases in the middle. The CDR3 is 12 residues long. Germline CDR1 reads SGHTA; CDR2 reads FQGNSA. CDR3 in amino acids: CASSSTAGQAFF. The CDR3, as DNA: TGTGCCAGCAGCTCAACAGCGGGACAAGCTTTCTTT.

This chain links TRBV5-1 with TRBJ2-3; a weak D match, TRBD2 (6 bases). The germline CDR1 and CDR2 sequences are SGHRS and YFSETQ. The CDR3 is made up of 16 amino acids. V lost 0 bases, J lost 1 base, and 12 bases lay in between. The DNA of the CDR3 is TGCGCCAGCAGCTTGGGAGGGACTTGGGGCACAGATACGCAGTATTTT. This gives the protein CASSLGGTWGTDTQYF.

V gene TRBV2 combines with J gene TRBJ2-1; TRBD2 matches 7 bases. The V segment lost 4 bases and the J segment 8 bases; nucleotides outside the gene matches: 11. Per the germline V gene, CDR1 is SNHLY and CDR2 is FYNNEI. The CDR3 sequence is 15 residues long. The CDR3 sequence is CASSVDDGGGDEQFF. The CDR3 nucleotides read TGTGCCAGCAGTGTAGACGACGGCGGGGGAGATGAGCAGTTCTTC. The complete variable domain, with remaining parts taken from reference TRBV2 and TRBJ2-1, reads EPEVTQTPSHQVTQMGQEVILRCVPISNHLYFYWYRQILGQKVEFLVSFYNNEISEKSEIFDDQFSVERPDGSNFTLKIRSTKLEDSAMYFCASSVDDGGGDEQFFGPGTRLTVL.

The chain is built from TRBV5-8 and TRBJ2-2; D gene ambiguous. The ends were cut back, 0 bases at V and 5 bases at J, with 11 bases in the middle. CDR1 is SGHTS, CDR2 YDEGEE, per germline. This CDR3 is 15 amino acids long. The CDR3 region has the DNA TGTGCCAGCAGCTTGGTTTACAGAACGACCGGGGAGCTGTTTTTT. It codes for CASSLVYRTTGELFF.

The rearrangement uses TRBV19 and TRBJ1-1; 9 nucleotides agree with TRBD1. V gave up 4 bases and J gave up 1 base; unmatched junction bases: 4. Germline CDR1 reads LNHDA; CDR2 reads SQIVND (reference sequence). CDR3 size: 15 residues. The CDR3 reads CASSNRGRGNTEAFF. Here the CDR3 DNA reads TGTGCCAGTAGTAACAGGGGGCGAGGGAACACTGAAGCTTTCTTT.

The V gene is TRBV6-5, the J gene TRBJ1-1; the D is unclear. The CDR3 totals 13 residues. Germline V lookup: CDR1 MNHEY, CDR2 SVGAGI. Trimming took off 5 bases at V and 6 bases at J, with 13 bases between the two ends. The CDR3, as DNA: TGTGCCAGCAGTCTTGAAATGGGATCTGAAGCTTTCTTT. Translated: CASSLEMGSEAFF.

This chain connects TRBV6-5 to TRBJ1-4, with D perhaps TRBD1 (5 bases). The CDR3 sequence is 11 residues long. Trimming removed 4 bases from V and 13 bases from J, with 10 bases in between. Germline V gene data show CDR1 as MNHEY and CDR2 as SVGAGI. CDR3 residues: CASSSQGVLFF. The CDR3 DNA reads as TGTGCCAGCAGTTCTCAGGGTGTACTGTTTTTT.